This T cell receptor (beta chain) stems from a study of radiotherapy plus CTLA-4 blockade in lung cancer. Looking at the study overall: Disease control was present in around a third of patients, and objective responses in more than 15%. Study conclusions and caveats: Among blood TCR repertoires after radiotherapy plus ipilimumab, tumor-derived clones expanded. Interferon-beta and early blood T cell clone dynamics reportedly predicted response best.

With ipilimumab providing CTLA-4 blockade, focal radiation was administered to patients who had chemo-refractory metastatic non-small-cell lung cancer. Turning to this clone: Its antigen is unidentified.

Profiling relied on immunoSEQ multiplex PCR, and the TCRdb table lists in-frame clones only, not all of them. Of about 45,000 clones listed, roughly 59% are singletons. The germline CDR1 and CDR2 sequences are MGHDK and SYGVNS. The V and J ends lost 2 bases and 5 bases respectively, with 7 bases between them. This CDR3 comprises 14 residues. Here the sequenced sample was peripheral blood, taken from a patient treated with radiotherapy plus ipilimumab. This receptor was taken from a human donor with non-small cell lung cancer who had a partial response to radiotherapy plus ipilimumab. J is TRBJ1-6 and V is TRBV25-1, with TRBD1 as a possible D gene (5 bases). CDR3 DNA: TGTGCCAGCAGTGAACAGGGAAATAATTCACCCCTCCACTTT. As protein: CASSEQGNNSPLHF.